What follows are 5 T cell receptor beta chains derived from one specimen sequenced in a study of identical twins. TCRdb re-called the 5' RACE reads through MiXCR, storing one row per CDR3 protein. This sample has about 330,000 distinct CDR3 sequences, with roughly 12% found just once. This sample also appeared in a second study, on yellow fever vaccine responses in identical twins.

Sequenced: CD8+ T cells sorted from blood. These receptors were collected from a woman younger than 35 in good health.

This clonotype was picked up many times. This chain connects TRBV27 to TRBJ1-5; D not certain. The CDR3 has 14 amino acids. Trimming pared 0 bases from V and 6 bases from J, leaving 9 bases between. Germline V gene lookup returns CDR1 MNHEY and CDR2 SMNVEV (reference sequence). The CDR3 sequence: CASSLSGRGQPQHF. As DNA, the CDR3 is TGTGCCAGCAGTTTATCGGGTCGAGGTCAGCCCCAGCATTTT.

This clonotype was seen repeatedly, ten times or more. The chain joins TRBV5-4 to TRBJ2-1; 9 bases align to TRBD2. Germline values: CDR1 SGHNT, CDR2 YYREEE (reference sequence). V lost 0 bases to trimming and J lost 4 bases; unmatched junction nucleotides: 14. The CDR3 extends over 19 amino acids. The CDR3, as DNA: TGTGCCAGCAGCTTGGTCGTTCCCCGACTAGCGGACCTGTACAATGAGCAGTTCTTC. This sequence encodes CASSLVVPRLADLYNEQFF.

This sequence joins TRBV29-1 and TRBJ2-3, with 7 bases matching TRBD2. CDR1 is SQVTM, CDR2 ANQGSEA, per germline. The trim removed 6 bases at V and 3 bases at J, leaving 9 bases unmatched. CDR3 length: 14 residues. The CDR3 region is CSVTPGEGTDTQYF. The CDR3 DNA reads as TGCAGCGTCACACCGGGGGAGGGGACAGATACGCAGTATTTT.

This clonotype was seen repeatedly, ten times or more. This chain connects TRBV5-1 to TRBJ2-1; TRBD1 matches 9 bases. Per the germline V gene, CDR1 is SGHRS and CDR2 is YFSETQ. V was pared by 0 bases and J by 4 bases, with 2 bases of the junction left unmatched. The CDR3 consists of 15 residues. The CDR3 region is CASSLEQGAYNEQFF. CDR3 sequence (DNA): TGCGCCAGCAGCTTGGAACAGGGGGCGTACAATGAGCAGTTCTTC.

This clonotype showed up just a few times. The chain uses TRBV20-1 and TRBJ2-1; 12 nucleotides line up with TRBD2. Per the germline V gene, CDR1 is DFQATT and CDR2 is SNEGSKA (reference sequence). Germline trimming cut 5 bases from V and 6 bases from J; bases unmatched to any gene: 5. The CDR3 is 14 residues long. The CDR3 region is CSAPGTSGLNEQFF. The CDR3 DNA is TGCAGTGCTCCCGGGACTAGCGGGCTCAATGAGCAGTTCTTC.